This entry features one T cell receptor beta chain sequence. This entry is derived from a study of shared clonotypes between healthy human individuals. On the study more broadly: Aged between 18 and 49, the donors were two women and three men.

Data came from immunoSEQ multiplex PCR; TCRdb stores just in-frame clones and leaves some out. Of over a million clones listed, approximately 98.5% are singletons. The length of the CDR3 is 14 residues. The chain carries TRBV21-1 and TRBJ2-4; the table calls TRBD2, which could not be checked here. TRBV21-1 is classified as a pseudogene. The material sequenced was naive CD4+ T cells sorted from blood. Noted subset: CD45RA+ positively selected. The sequence derives from a man aged 25-45 years in good health. The CDR3: CANQARQPKNIQYF. The CDR3 nucleotides are TGTGCCAACCAAGCTAGGCAACCCAAAAACATTCAGTACTTC.